These 25 T cell receptor beta chains were sequenced from one sample in a study of blood T cell repertoires in COVID-19. Produced via immunoSEQ multiplex PCR; TCRdb's table is partial and in-frame only. The sample shows roughly 200,000 clones, about 84% of them seen only once. The sample was peripheral blood. The receptors stem from a woman older than 75 with COVID-19, enrolled during active disease.

This chain connects TRBV19 to TRBJ1-1; unclear D gene. The CDR3 length is 14 residues. Trimming cost V 6 bases and J 0 bases, with 11 bases left between them. CDR1 and CDR2 (germline): LNHDA, SQIVND (reference sequence). The CDR3 DNA sequence: TGTGCCAGTAGGTCAGGAGGGATGAACACTGAAGCTTTCTTT. It codes for CASRSGGMNTEAFF.

The chain combines TRBV3-1 (or the pseudogene TRBV3-2) with TRBJ2-6, with D hard to call. V shed 0 bases and J shed 0 bases, with 9 bases lying between them. This CDR3 comprises 17 residues. The germline V gene has CDR1 LGHDT and CDR2 YNNKEL (reference sequence). The chain's CDR3 is CASSQDFPGSGANVLTF. CDR3 bases: TGTGCCAGCAGCCAAGACTTCCCCGGCTCTGGGGCCAACGTCCTGACTTTC.

The chain links TRBV3-1 (or the pseudogene TRBV3-2) to TRBJ1-2; 9 nucleotides align to TRBD1. The V and J ends lost 4 bases and 8 bases, in that order; junction bases with no gene match: 11. The germline V gene encodes CDR1 LGHDT and CDR2 YNNKEL (reference sequence). This CDR3 spans 15 amino acids. DNA of the CDR3: TGTGCCAGCAGCCCCATTGCGACAGGGGGAAGCGGCTACACCTTC. Translation gives CASSPIATGGSGYTF.

To note about this clone: Other DNA sequences in the sample encode the same CDR3. This chain links TRBV11-2 with TRBJ2-1; 15 nucleotides agree with TRBD2. This CDR3 spans 16 amino acids. The junction had 1 base not matched to a gene; V was cut back by 3 bases and J by 4 bases. Germline-derived CDR1 and CDR2 are SGHAT and FQNNGV. CDR3 in DNA: TGTGCCAGCAGCTTCGGGACTAGCGGGGGGTACAATGAGCAGTTCTTC. Translation: CASSFGTSGGYNEQFF.

The gene calls are TRBV5-1 and TRBJ2-2; D is possibly TRBD2 (5 bases). The CDR3 contains 15 residues. Germline V CDR1 and CDR2: SGHRS, YFSETQ. The ends were cut back, 0 bases at V and 7 bases at J, with 13 bases in the middle. CDR3 protein: CASSLAGDVGGELFF. CDR3 bases: TGCGCCAGCAGCTTGGCCGGGGATGTCGGCGGGGAGCTGTTTTTT.

In DNA form, the CDR3 reads TGCAGTGCCGGACAACCCAATGAGCAGTTCTTC. Its translation is CSAGQPNEQFF. The V and J genes are TRBV20-1 and TRBJ2-1, with D perhaps TRBD1 (5 bases). Germline V gives CDR1 DFQATT, CDR2 SNEGSKA (reference sequence). Deletions cut 6 bases from V and 6 bases from J, with 9 bases between. The CDR3 totals 11 residues.

A single count supports this clone. This chain uses TRBV5-1 with TRBJ1-1, with a weak D call TRBD1 (6 bases). Germline V gives CDR1 SGHRS, CDR2 YFSETQ. Trimming stripped 5 bases from V and 3 bases from J, with 11 bases between. CDR3 length: 13 amino acids. DNA of the CDR3: TGCGCCAGCAGGTGGGGGGGCGACACTGAAGCTTTCTTT. Its protein is CASRWGGDTEAFF.

To note about this clone: As the CDR3 is not closed by the conserved phenylalanine or tryptophan, this likely results from a read error. Because the CDR3's place on the DNA is in doubt, the DNA is left out and the CDR3 is given as listed by TCRdb. V is TRBV5-1 and J is TRBJ1-2. From germline, CDR1 is SGHRS and CDR2 YFSETQ. The CDR3 length is 9 residues, termini included. CDR3 protein: CASSHGRGG.

This clone has a single count. The chain recombines TRBV7-8 with TRBJ1-5; D call uncertain. In germline, CDR1 is SGHVS, CDR2 FQNEAQ. Trimming took off 5 bases at V and 5 bases at J, with 10 bases between the two ends. The CDR3 spans 13 residues. CDR3 protein: CASSPTRDQPQHF. The CDR3 nucleotides read TGTGCCAGCAGCCCAACGAGGGATCAGCCCCAGCATTTT.

The chain employs TRBV14 and TRBJ2-3, with 7 bases identical to TRBD1. This CDR3 comprises 17 residues. Germline CDR1 reads SGHDN; CDR2 reads FVKESK. With 3 bases clipped from V and 2 bases from J, the junction kept 11 bases outside the gene matches. CDR3 sequence: CASSQLTGRGFTDTQYF. The CDR3 region has the DNA TGTGCCAGCAGCCAGTTGACGGGCAGGGGGTTCACAGATACGCAGTATTTT.

The chain recombines TRBV5-5 with TRBJ1-2; no firm D call. Trimming left V 4 bases short and J 0 bases short, with 13 bases between. Germline values: CDR1 SGHKS, CDR2 YYEKEE (reference sequence). The CDR3 sequence is 15 residues long. CDR3 in DNA: TGTGCCAGCAGCCTCGCCAGATCAGCTAACTATGGCTACACCTTC. Its translation is CASSLARSANYGYTF.

The rearrangement uses TRBV12-3 or TRBV12-4 and TRBJ1-3, with 7 bases fitting TRBD1. This CDR3 comprises 11 residues. With 6 bases clipped from V and 15 bases from J, the junction kept 8 bases outside the gene matches. CDR3 nucleotides: TGTGCCAGCAGCCCCGGGACAGCTGAATATTTT. Residues: CASSPGTAEYF.

The chain carries TRBV19 and TRBJ2-3; D is unclear. The CDR3 totals 15 residues. Between the trimmed V and J ends, which lost 7 bases and 2 bases, there was a span of 16 bases. Per germline, CDR1 LNHDA and CDR2 SQIVND (reference sequence). CDR3 sequence: CASTRTASNTDTQYF. Here the CDR3 DNA reads TGTGCCAGTACCCGAACCGCGAGCAACACAGATACGCAGTATTTT.

Comment on this clone: Other nucleotide sequences in the sample specify the same CDR3. V and J are TRBV7-9 and TRBJ1-2; TRBD1 aligns across 8 bases. The junction had 0 bases not matched to a gene; V was cut back by 1 base and J by 8 bases. Germline values: CDR1 SEHNR, CDR2 FQNEAQ (reference sequence). The CDR3 has 12 residues. CDR3 DNA: TGTGCCAGCAGCTTAGACAGGGGGGGCTACACCTTC. It is translated as CASSLDRGGYTF.

The chain is built from TRBV5-1 and TRBJ2-1; 7 bases agree with TRBD2. Germline values: CDR1 SGHRS, CDR2 YFSETQ. V lost 7 bases, J lost 0 bases, and 13 bases stayed unmatched. The CDR3 consists of 17 residues. In DNA, the CDR3 is TGCGCCAGCCGGGACCCACCCGGGGGGAGCTCCTACAATGAGCAGTTCTTC. Amino acid sequence: CASRDPPGGSSYNEQFF.

This chain links TRBV5-1 with TRBJ1-1; no clear D gene. Between the trimmed V and J ends, which lost 7 bases and 1 base, there was a span of 14 bases. This CDR3 region has 14 residues. The germline V gene encodes CDR1 SGHRS and CDR2 YFSETQ. The DNA for the CDR3 is TGCGCCAGCCGTCAAGATCCAGGGAACACTGAAGCTTTCTTT. This codes for CASRQDPGNTEAFF.

The V gene is TRBV2, the J gene TRBJ2-4; 11 bases align to TRBD2. The germline V gene encodes CDR1 SNHLY and CDR2 FYNNEI. CDR3 length: 14 amino acids. The V and J ends lost 7 bases and 7 bases, in that order; junction bases with no gene match: 6. CDR3 region: CASTELAGDNIQYF. CDR3 DNA sequence: TGTGCCAGCACCGAACTAGCGGGAGATAACATTCAGTACTTC.

The chain employs TRBV7-2 and TRBJ2-4, with D perhaps matching TRBD2 (5 bases). This CDR3 region has 15 residues. Trimming cost V 1 base and J 0 bases, with 7 bases left between them. Germline V lookup: CDR1 SGHTA, CDR2 FQGNSA. The DNA for the CDR3 is TGTGCCAGCAGCTTAGTCGGGAAAGCCAAAAACATTCAGTACTTC. Amino acid sequence: CASSLVGKAKNIQYF.

The rearrangement links TRBV5-1 to TRBJ1-4; 7 bases map to TRBD1. Trimming cost V 4 bases and J 6 bases; bases outside gene matches: 9. The germline V gene encodes CDR1 SGHRS and CDR2 YFSETQ. CDR3 length: 15 amino acids. The CDR3: CASSPGTAGDEKLFF. The CDR3 DNA is TGCGCCAGCAGCCCAGGGACAGCCGGAGATGAAAAACTGTTTTTT.

J is TRBJ2-7 and V is TRBV29-1; TRBD1 matches 10 bases. Germline CDR1 is SQVTM and CDR2 is ANQGSEA. J was trimmed by 7 bases and V by 2 bases; bases with no gene match: 8. The CDR3 is 14 amino acids. The CDR3 DNA sequence: TGCAGCGTTGAAATTGGCGGGACAGGGGTGGAGCAGTACTTC. This encodes CSVEIGGTGVEQYF.

The chain has TRBV5-6 and TRBJ1-1; D uncertain. Looked up from germline, CDR1 is SGHDT and CDR2 is YYEEEE. The CDR3 loop spans 14 amino acids. With 1 base removed from V and 1 base from J, the gap between germline ends came to 8 bases. The DNA of the CDR3 is TGTGCCAGCAGCTTGTCGTTGGCGAACACTGAAGCTTTCTTT. Encoded protein: CASSLSLANTEAFF.

J is TRBJ2-5 and V is TRBV3-1 (or the pseudogene TRBV3-2), with 10 bases that match TRBD2. Germline V CDR1 and CDR2: LGHDT, YNNKEL (reference sequence). J lost 4 bases, V lost 1 base, and 6 bases had no gene match. The CDR3 runs to 16 residues. The CDR3 loop reads CASSQVVAGGGETQYF. The CDR3 DNA reads TGTGCCAGCAGCCAAGTGGTAGCGGGGGGTGGAGAGACCCAGTACTTC.

The rearrangement links TRBV5-1 to TRBJ2-2; D is unresolved. V was shortened by 6 bases and J by 6 bases, with 6 bases between the two germline ends. The CDR3 runs to 11 residues. CDR1 and CDR2 from the germline V gene are SGHRS and YFSETQ. The CDR3 DNA reads TGCGCCAGCAACGACTCCGGGGAGCTGTTTTTT. It translates to CASNDSGELFF.

This rearrangement joins TRBV6-1 to TRBJ2-3; 12 nucleotides match TRBD2. The CDR3 length is 16 residues. After removal of 2 bases from V and 5 bases from J, the junction contained 5 bases not matched to a gene. The germline CDR1 and CDR2 sequences are MNHNS and SASEGT. CDR3 nucleotide sequence: TGTGCCAGCAGTGAACGGTCTAGCGGGGGGGGAGATACGCAGTATTTT. Protein sequence: CASSERSSGGGDTQYF.

This chain connects TRBV6-5 to TRBJ1-1; 8 bases align to TRBD1. The germline V gene encodes CDR1 MNHEY and CDR2 SVGAGI. With V trimmed by 2 bases and J by 0 bases, 5 bases remained unmatched. The CDR3 covers 16 residues. The CDR3 coding sequence is TGTGCCAGCAGTTACACACTGGACAGGGTGAACACTGAAGCTTTCTTT. Amino acids: CASSYTLDRVNTEAFF.